This is a list of T cell receptor beta chains from one sample in a study of blood T cell repertoires in COVID-19. Some clones are missing from TCRdb's copy, which holds only in-frame ones; the method was immunoSEQ multiplex PCR. The table records about 69,000 clones, 85% of them present only once. Sequences were obtained from peripheral blood. Every receptor here comes from an elderly man with acute or convalescent COVID-19. Each CDR3 is given with its conserved first and last residue.

V gene	J gene	CDR3 protein
TRBV30	TRBJ1-4	CAWSVREKLFF
TRBV6-5	TRBJ1-5	CASSYTGQREPQHF
TRBV10-2	TRBJ1-2	CASSIGGYYGYTF
TRBV24-1	TRBJ2-7	CATSDLPGTSGSRSYEQYF
TRBV4-1	TRBJ2-7	CASSHPRQGPHYEQYF
TRBV27	TRBJ1-2	CASSLGRGSYGYTF
TRBV5-8	TRBJ1-5	CASSSRQLNQPQHF
TRBV28	TRBJ2-4	CASSLGTGAWPKNIQYF
TRBV4-2	TRBJ2-1	CASSQDDSGAYNEQFF
TRBV28	TRBJ1-6	CAVTRGGYNSPLHF
TRBV7-9	TRBJ2-1	CASYTDSSYNEQFF
TRBV5-4	TRBJ2-7	CASSGGTAEQYF
TRBV6-5	TRBJ1-5	CASSYSMAVNQPQHF
TRBV19	TRBJ1-5	CASSISGVNQPQHF
TRBV18	TRBJ2-7	CASSTSGKGSYEQYF
TRBV24-1	TRBJ2-7	CATSDLAGGEGSYEQYF
TRBV7-2	TRBJ2-7	CASSSTWTGAYEQYF
TRBV29-1	TRBJ2-7	CSAETDRGYEQYF
TRBV6-2/TRBV6-3	TRBJ2-7	CASSPLMVAGTYEQYF
TRBV10-3	TRBJ1-1	CAIRGEGPNTEAFF
TRBV6-1	TRBJ2-7	CASSEESGGGYEQYF
TRBV13	TRBJ1-1	CASSLGDRGFTEAFF
TRBV14	TRBJ2-1	CASSLAGPWGQFF
TRBV6-5	TRBJ1-5	CASSYSYWTPNQPQHF
TRBV10-3	TRBJ2-2	CTISERVAGTGELFF
TRBV4-3	TRBJ1-1	CASSQDRWDRGTAFF
TRBV6-5	TRBJ1-1	CASNFPGNTEAFF
TRBV9	TRBJ1-1	CASSVATQGYEAFF
TRBV19	TRBJ1-5	CASKGAGLLPQHF
TRBV3-1/TRBV3-2	TRBJ2-7	CASSQNSPSGQYF
TRBV19	TRBJ1-5	CASSIGLRFNQPQHF
TRBV7-9	TRBJ2-7	CASSSSVEQYF
TRBV11-2	TRBJ2-1	CASSFQGLDEQFF
TRBV4-1	TRBJ1-2	CASSQTLGGQAPGYGYTF
TRBV7-2	TRBJ2-5	CASSLGADKETQYF
TRBV15	TRBJ2-7	CATSLTGSYEQYF
TRBV29-1	TRBJ2-4	CSAKQGEAIQYF
TRBV24-1	TRBJ2-1	CATSTGQGYREQFF
TRBV19	TRBJ2-1	CASSMQSTSGTRNEQFF
TRBV20-1	TRBJ1-2	CSASDRSGLGYTF
TRBV12-3/TRBV12-4	TRBJ1-2	CASSSDYGYTF
TRBV28	TRBJ2-7	CASSDPGQGRGEQYF
TRBV7-2	TRBJ2-7	CASSLEGWGGDTYEQYF
TRBV9	TRBJ2-3	CASSRGTGVGTDTQYF
TRBV9	TRBJ2-1	CASSATSRLDEQFF
TRBV7-2	TRBJ1-5	CASSLVSGQGNQPQHF
TRBV24-1	TRBJ2-3	CATSDSPRLDTQYF
TRBV24-1	TRBJ2-2	CATSRTGELFF
TRBV11-3	TRBJ1-2	CASSPGQGKRRYTF
TRBV5-1	TRBJ1-5	CASSFSGVSNQPQHF
TRBV4-1	TRBJ2-7	CASSQGTDGIYEQYF
TRBV7-2	TRBJ1-1	CASSSPAQSHTEAFF
TRBV27	TRBJ1-1	CASSPSSSGVFVKAFF
TRBV6-5	TRBJ1-2	CASSWGRADYGYTF